The following is a T cell receptor (beta chain) sequence with its context. The antigen is undetermined. This entry is derived from a study of T cells after yellow fever vaccination. Study-level findings and limits: Clones from primary vaccination mostly reappeared after the booster (roughly 95% CD4, around 90% CD8).

The V gene end was trimmed by 4 bases and the J gene end by 3 bases; junction bases not matched to a gene: 8. The length of the CDR3 is 16 residues. Looked up from germline, CDR1 is SGHRS and CDR2 is YFSETQ. A 5'RACE template-switching step, the method used to make TCR cDNA, added a universal primer site and UMIs. Via MiXCR, TCRdb re-called the 5' RACE reads, giving one row per CDR3 protein. The sample contains 250,000 to 400,000 distinct CDR3 sequences, around 4.5% of which appear only once. Specimen: PBMCs, collected 15 days after the yellow fever booster vaccination. The chain carries TRBV5-1 and TRBJ1-1; 11 positions agree with TRBD1. The source of this sequence is a man aged 18 to 35 who received the YFV17D yellow fever vaccine. CDR3 sequence: CASSPRTGGYDTEAFF. The CDR3, as DNA: TGCGCCAGCAGCCCTCGGACAGGGGGCTACGACACTGAAGCTTTCTTT.